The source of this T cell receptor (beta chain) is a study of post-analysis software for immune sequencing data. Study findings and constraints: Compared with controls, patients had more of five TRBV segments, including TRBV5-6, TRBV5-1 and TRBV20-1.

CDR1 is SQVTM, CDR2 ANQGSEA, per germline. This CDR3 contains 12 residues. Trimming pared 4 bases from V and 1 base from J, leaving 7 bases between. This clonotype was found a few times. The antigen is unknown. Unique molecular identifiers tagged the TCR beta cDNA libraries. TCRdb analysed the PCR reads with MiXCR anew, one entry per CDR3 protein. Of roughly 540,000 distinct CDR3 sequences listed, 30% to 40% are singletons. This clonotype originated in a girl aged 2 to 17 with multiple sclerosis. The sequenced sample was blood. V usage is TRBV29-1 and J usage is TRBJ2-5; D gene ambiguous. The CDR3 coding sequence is TGCAGCGTTGCACAGACCCAAGAGACCCAGTACTTC. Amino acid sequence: CSVAQTQETQYF. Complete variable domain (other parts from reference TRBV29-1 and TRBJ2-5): SAVISQKPSRDICQRGTSLTIQCQVDSQVTMMFWYRQQPGQSLTLIATANQGSEATYESGFVIDKFPISRPNLTFSTLTVSNMSPEDSSIYLCSVAQTQETQYFGPGTRLLVL.